A selection of T cell receptor beta chains follows, all from one sample in a study of T cells in localized non-small cell lung cancer. Libraries were prepared by immunoSEQ multiplex PCR; TCRdb keeps only in-frame clonotypes and omits some of them. This table has 90,000 to 100,000 clones, approximately 91% appearing once. Source: PBMCs, taken before any cancer treatment. The receptors here all came from a woman aged 40 to 75 with stage II squamous cell lung carcinoma. Both conserved end residues are part of each CDR3. The D gene is left open where the match is weak. Size is stated for part of the rows, as once, few or many counts, or as a class when the clone is expanded.

d_call,clone_size,v_call,j_call,cdr3_nt,cdr3_aa
TRBD2,-,TRBV9,TRBJ2-7,TGTGCCAGCAGCGCGGGACTAGCGGGGTCGTACGAGCAGTACTTC,CASSAGLAGSYEQYF
-,once,TRBV5-1,TRBJ2-3,TGCGCCAGCAGCTTGACAGGGTTTAGCACAGATACGCAGTATTTT,CASSLTGFSTDTQYF
-,-,TRBV6-5,TRBJ1-2,TGTGCCAGCAGTTACTCAGTCACAGGGCTGGCTGGTGGCTACACCTTC,CASSYSVTGLAGGYTF
-,-,TRBV30,TRBJ2-5,TGTGCCTGGACCAAAGGACAAGAGACCCAGTACTTC,CAWTKGQETQYF
-,-,TRBV19,TRBJ2-5,TGTGCCAGTGCCAACTTGGGCAACGGGGCCCAGTACTTC,CASANLGNGAQYF
-,-,TRBV27,TRBJ1-1,TGTGCCACCAGTTTTGGAGGTATCGGACACGTGAACACTGAAGCTTTCTTT,CATSFGGIGHVNTEAFF
-,-,TRBV19,TRBJ1-2,TGTGCCAGTAAGGAGGGAGACTATGGCTACACCTTC,CASKEGDYGYTF
-,-,TRBV27,TRBJ1-1,TGTGCCAGCAGTTCCGACATTAACACTGAAGCTTTCTTT,CASSSDINTEAFF
TRBD1,-,TRBV9,TRBJ2-5,TGTGCCAGCAGCCCCTGGACAGGGGGCGGCGAGACCCAGTACTTC,CASSPWTGGGETQYF
-,-,TRBV5-1,TRBJ2-5,TGCGCCAGCAGCTTGATCGGTGGTGGTTCTCAAGAGACCCAGTACTTC,CASSLIGGGSQETQYF
TRBD1,-,TRBV30,TRBJ1-5,TGTGCCTGGAGGTGGACAGGGGGACGTGGGCCCCAGCATTTT,CAWRWTGGRGPQHF
-,-,TRBV28,TRBJ2-5,TGTGCCAGCAGTACCCCGGCGGCGCGGCAAGAGACCCAGTACTTC,CASSTPAARQETQYF
TRBD2,-,TRBV11-3,TRBJ2-5,TGTGCCAGCAGCCCACGGACTAGCGGGGACGAGACCCAGTACTTC,CASSPRTSGDETQYF
TRBD1,-,TRBV5-4,TRBJ1-2,TGTGCCAGCAGCTTGGAACAGGGGGCTAACTATGGCTACACCTTC,CASSLEQGANYGYTF
-,few,TRBV11-2,TRBJ2-5,TGTGCCAGCAGCTACAGTCCGACTAGGAGTAGTGAGACCCAGTACTTC,CASSYSPTRSSETQYF